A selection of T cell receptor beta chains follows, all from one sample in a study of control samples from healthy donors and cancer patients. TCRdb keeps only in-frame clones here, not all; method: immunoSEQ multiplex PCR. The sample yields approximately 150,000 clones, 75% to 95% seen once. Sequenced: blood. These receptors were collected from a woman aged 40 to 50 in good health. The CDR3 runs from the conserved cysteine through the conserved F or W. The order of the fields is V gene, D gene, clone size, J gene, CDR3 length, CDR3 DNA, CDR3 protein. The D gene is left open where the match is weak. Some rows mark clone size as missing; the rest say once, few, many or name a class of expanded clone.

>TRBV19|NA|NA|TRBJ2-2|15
TGTGCCAGTAGTATCTGGGACCCAGGGGTGGGGGAGCTGTTTTTT
CASSIWDPGVGELFF
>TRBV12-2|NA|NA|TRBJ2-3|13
TGTGCAAGTCGCTTAGCGCGGGGGTATACGCAGTATTTT
CASRLARGYTQYF
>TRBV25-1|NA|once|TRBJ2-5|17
TGTGCCAGCAGTGAATACCCACGAGGGGGGTTGGAGGAGACCCAGTACTTC
CASSEYPRGGLEETQYF
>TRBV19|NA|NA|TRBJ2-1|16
TGTGCCAGTAGTACGCCGGGACTCCGAACCCTCAATGAGCAGTTCTTC
CASSTPGLRTLNEQFF
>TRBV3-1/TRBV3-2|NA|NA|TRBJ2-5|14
TGTGCCAGCAGACAAGACAGGAGGTGGGAGACCCAGTACTTC
CASRQDRRWETQYF
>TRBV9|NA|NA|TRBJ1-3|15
TGTGCCAGCAGCGTAGGGCGGGGTACGGGAAACACCATATATTTT
CASSVGRGTGNTIYF
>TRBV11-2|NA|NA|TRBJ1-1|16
TGTGCCAGCAGCTTAGATGGTCGGATGCTGAACACTGAAGCTTTCTTT
CASSLDGRMLNTEAFF
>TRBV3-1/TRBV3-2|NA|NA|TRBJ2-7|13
TGTGCCAGCAGCCACCCATCCACCTACGAGCAGTACTTC
CASSHPSTYEQYF
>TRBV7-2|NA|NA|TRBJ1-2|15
TGTGCCAGCAGCTTTCAGGAGGGGACCAACTATGGCTACACCTTC
CASSFQEGTNYGYTF
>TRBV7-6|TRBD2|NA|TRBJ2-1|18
TGTGCCAGCAGCTCCCTAGCGGGGTCCAGTGGCCCCTACAATGAGCAGTTCTTC
CASSSLAGSSGPYNEQFF
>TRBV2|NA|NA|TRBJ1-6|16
TGTGCCAGCAGTGAATGGGGAGTCCGCGGGAATTCACCCCTCCACTTT
CASSEWGVRGNSPLHF
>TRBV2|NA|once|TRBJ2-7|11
TGTGCCAGCAGTGCCTTCTACGAGCAGTACTTC
CASSAFYEQYF
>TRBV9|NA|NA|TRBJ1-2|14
TGTGCCAGCAGCGGTCACAGGGTAGGCTATGGCTACACCTTC
CASSGHRVGYGYTF
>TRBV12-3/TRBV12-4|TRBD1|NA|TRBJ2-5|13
TGTGCCAGCAGTTCCGGACAGGGGGAGACCCAGTACTTC
CASSSGQGETQYF
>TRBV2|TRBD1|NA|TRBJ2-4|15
TGTGCCAGCACCATAACAGGGGGGACCAAAAACATTCAGTACTTC
CASTITGGTKNIQYF
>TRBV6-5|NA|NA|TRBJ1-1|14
TGTGCCAGCAGTTATTCACAGGAGAACACTGAAGCTTTCTTT
CASSYSQENTEAFF
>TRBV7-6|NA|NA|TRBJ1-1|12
TGTGCCAGCAGAGCGGATGGGGGTTTAGCTTTCTTT
CASRADGGLAFF
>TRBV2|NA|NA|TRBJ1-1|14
TGTGCCAGCACCCTAGTAGGGGCGAACACTGAAGCTTTCTTT
CASTLVGANTEAFF
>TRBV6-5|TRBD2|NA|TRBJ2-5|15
TGTGCCAGCACTGTCGGGGGGACCCCAGGGGAGACCCAGTACTTC
CASTVGGTPGETQYF
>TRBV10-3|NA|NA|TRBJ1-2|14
TGTGCCATCAGTGAGGGCCAGGGTAACTATGGCTACACCTTC
CAISEGQGNYGYTF
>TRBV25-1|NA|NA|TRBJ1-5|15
TGTGCCAGCAGTGAATATAAGGGAAGGAATCAGCCCCAGCATTTT
CASSEYKGRNQPQHF
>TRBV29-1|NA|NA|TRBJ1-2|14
TGCAGCGTTCGGTCAAGGACAGAAAACTATGGCTACACCTTC
CSVRSRTENYGYTF
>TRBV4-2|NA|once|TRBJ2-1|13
TGTGCCAGGGACACGGGACTTCGGAATGAGCAGTTCTTC
CARDTGLRNEQFF
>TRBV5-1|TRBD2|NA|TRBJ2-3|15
TGCGCCAGCAGCTCGACTAGCGGGGGGGCCGCTACGCAGTATTTT
CASSSTSGGAATQYF
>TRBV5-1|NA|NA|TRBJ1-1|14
TGCGCCAGCAGCTTGACAGGGTCCGGCACTGAAGCTTTCTTT
CASSLTGSGTEAFF
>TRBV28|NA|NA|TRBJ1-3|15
TGTGCCAGCAGTGCAGGGGATTACTCTGGAAACACCATATATTTT
CASSAGDYSGNTIYF
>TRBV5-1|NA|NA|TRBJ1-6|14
TGCGCCAGCAGTACCGGGGAAGAAGGTTCACCCCTCCACTTT
CASSTGEEGSPLHF
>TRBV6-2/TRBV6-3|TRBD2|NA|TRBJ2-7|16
TGTGCCAGCAGTGGGACTAGCGGGGGGACCCTCTACGAGCAGTACTTC
CASSGTSGGTLYEQYF
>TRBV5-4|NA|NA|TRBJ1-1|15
TGTGCCAGCAGCGCCGCCGGGGGTGCCCCCACTGAAGCTTTCTTT
CASSAAGGAPTEAFF
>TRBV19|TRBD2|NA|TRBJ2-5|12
TGTGCCTCCGGGGGGGGACGAGAGACCCAGTACTTC
CASGGGRETQYF
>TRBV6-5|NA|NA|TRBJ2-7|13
TGTGCCGTGCAGCCCGACAGGACCTACGAGCAGTACTTC
CAVQPDRTYEQYF
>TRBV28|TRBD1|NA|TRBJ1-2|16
TGTGCCAGCAGTTCATCAAGGGGGGACAGGGGGTATGGCTACACCTTC
CASSSSRGDRGYGYTF
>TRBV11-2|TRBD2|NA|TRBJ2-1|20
TGTGCCAGCAGCTTAGATCGGGGACTAGCGGGGGCTTGGACCTACAATGAGCAGTTCTTC
CASSLDRGLAGAWTYNEQFF
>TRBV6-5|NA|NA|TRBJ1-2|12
TGTGCCAGCCAGCTCAATAACTATGGCTACACCTTC
CASQLNNYGYTF
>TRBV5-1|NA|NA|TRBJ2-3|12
TGCGCCAGCAGCCCGAACTCGGATACGCAGTATTTT
CASSPNSDTQYF
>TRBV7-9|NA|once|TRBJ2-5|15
TGTGCCAGCAGCGATGGGTTACGGGGGCGAGAGACCCAGTACTTC
CASSDGLRGRETQYF
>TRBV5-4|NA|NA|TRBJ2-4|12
TGTGCCAGCAGCTTGGATGTGGACATTCAGTACTTC
CASSLDVDIQYF
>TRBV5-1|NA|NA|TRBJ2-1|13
TGCGCCAGCAGCTTGGTTGGGGGGCCTGAGCAGTTCTTC
CASSLVGGPEQFF
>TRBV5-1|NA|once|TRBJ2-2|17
TGCGCCAGCAGCTTGGATTCCAAACAGCCCACCACCGGGGAGCTGTTTTTT
CASSLDSKQPTTGELFF
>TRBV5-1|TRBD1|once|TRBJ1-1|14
TGCGCCAGCAGCTTGGGACAGGGCTACACTGAAGCTTTCTTT
CASSLGQGYTEAFF
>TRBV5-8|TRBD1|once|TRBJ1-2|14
TGTGCCAGCAGCTTGCGGGACAGCAACTATGGCTACACCTTC
CASSLRDSNYGYTF
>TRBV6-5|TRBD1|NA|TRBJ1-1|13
TGTGCCAGCAGTAGACAGGGGGGCACTGAAGCTTTCTTT
CASSRQGGTEAFF
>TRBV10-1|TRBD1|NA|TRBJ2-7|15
TGCGCCAGCAGTGAGTCAGGACAGGGGGTGAGAGAGCAGTACTTC
CASSESGQGVREQYF
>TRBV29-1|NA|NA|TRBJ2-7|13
TGCAGCGCCGCCCAAGGGGAACCCTACGAGCAGTACTTC
CSAAQGEPYEQYF
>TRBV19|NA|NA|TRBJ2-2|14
TGTGCCAGTAGTACGGGGTGGGGCACCGGGGAGCTGTTTTTT
CASSTGWGTGELFF
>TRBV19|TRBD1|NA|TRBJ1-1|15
TGTGCCAGTAGTCCCCGGACAGGGGGCGCCGCTGAAGCTTTCTTT
CASSPRTGGAAEAFF